Given below is one TCR beta chain in context. This clone came up many times. Its antigen target is currently unknown. No clone much larger than this one lies a single base away; base qualities are absent. The sample contains more than one DNA sequence encoding this CDR3. CDR1 and CDR2, per the germline V gene, are SGHVS and FNYEAQ. Compared with germline, V lacks 4 bases and J lacks 4 bases; bases without a gene match: 2. The cysteine opens and the phenylalanine closes a CDR3 of 14 amino acids. The sequence is cut down to CDR3 DNA, 42 bases in frame from base 1. The data originate from a study of blood T cell repertoires in COVID-19 (dated by TCRdb to 2019 to 2021). For the wider study: Samples from collaborators originated in the United States, Italy and Spain and spanned both the acute and convalescent phases of COVID-19. The prospective study material was composed of cDNA or gDNA derived from T cells, B-cell-depleted T cells, or PBMCs. A freely available public database, intended as a resource for researchers studying the immune response to SARS-CoV-2, is where the repertoires were released. The dataset comprised deeply sampled blood TCRbeta repertoires from subjects exposed to, actively infected with, or recovered from COVID-19. Where HLA class I and class II types were available, the types were taken from metadata supplied by the sample provider, not from assay-based typing. Samples came from the ongoing ImmuneRACE study (first 160 participants) plus 1,254 subjects from 6 global collaborators. The sample metadata nearly always contained a de-identified subject ID, COVID-19 status, age in years and sex.

One collaborating source in Seattle enrolled patients during active infection and followed them longitudinally through the course of disease. Collaborating institutions collected whole blood in K2EDTA tubes following their own protocols. For TCRbeta analysis, collaborators shipped samples as frozen whole blood, isolated PBMCs, or DNA extracted from either of those sample types. The immunoSEQ Assay, a bias-controlled multiplex PCR, was used to amplify TCRbeta CDR3 regions from genomic DNA. Per the source publication's procedure: Nucleated cell counts per sample were estimated from amplification of reference gene primers within the assay. To quantify the absolute abundance of each unique TCRbeta CDR3 rearrangement, sequence reads were collapsed and filtered. For each sample, productive Simpson clonality was calculated as the square root of Simpson's diversity index across productive rearrangements. The table was pulled from immuneACCESS by TCRdb, which kept in-frame rearrangements only. Such tables lose some clones; where checked, under half of the loss comes from unresolved V genes, and the rest has no known cause. V, J and clone size are taken as reported in that table, and D and trimming were inferred from the DNA itself. For this sample the table gives fewer than 200,000 clones, of which around nine tenths were detected only once. The top ten hold roughly an eighth of the sample.

Overall study outcomes, separate from this receptor: The amount of clinical and demographic metadata varied by source and participant and was provided uncurated.

The sequence came from a woman aged 70-85 years with COVID-19, enrolled during active disease. The V and J segments used are TRBV7-6 and TRBJ2-1; 9 bases in the junction line up with TRBD1. Material for sequencing was peripheral blood. CDR3 protein: CASSSGQGYNEQFF. The sequence in DNA is TGTGCCAGCAGCTCCGGACAGGGGTACAATGAGCAGTTCTTC. The variable domain in full, with residues beyond the CDR3 obtained from the reference TRBV7-6 and TRBJ2-1 genes, is GAGVSQSPRYKVTKRGQDVALRCDPISGHVSLYWYRQALGQGPEFLTYFNYEAQQDKSGLPNDRFSAERPEGSISTLTIQRTEQRDSAMYRCASSSGQGYNEQFFGPGTRLTVL.